Sequencing of this T cell receptor (beta chain) was carried out in a study of tumor-infiltrating lymphocytes in primary liver carcinoma. This CDR3 contains 14 residues. The V gene end was trimmed by 6 bases and the J gene end by 6 bases; junction bases not matched to a gene: 8. Total RNA amounting to around 530 ng was the source from which TCR beta cDNA was made with a constant-region primer. Generation of the TCR beta libraries relied on three nested multiplex PCR rounds using slightly modified ARM-PCR. Running 9 to 11 cycles apiece, the first two PCR rounds relied on TRBV1-TRBV30 forward primers together with a C-beta reverse primer. TCRdb itself ran the multiplex PCR reads through MiXCR, one entry per CDR3 protein. The data contain fewer than 350,000 distinct CDR3 sequences, roughly two thirds of them singletons. The table lists this clonotype with many counts. The source of the blood RNA was unsorted whole blood, and germline DNA was extracted as well. Blood samples of roughly 4 milliliters were drawn preoperatively.

Sequencing input: peripheral blood. The chain links TRBV12-3 or TRBV12-4 to TRBJ1-5; 7 bases fit TRBD1. The receptor comes from a man aged 35 to 55 with primary liver carcinoma and hepatitis B virus infection. The CDR3 nucleotides are TGTGCCAGCAGCCTTTCAGGGGGGGTTCAGCCCCAGCATTTT. Its translation: CASSLSGGVQPQHF.